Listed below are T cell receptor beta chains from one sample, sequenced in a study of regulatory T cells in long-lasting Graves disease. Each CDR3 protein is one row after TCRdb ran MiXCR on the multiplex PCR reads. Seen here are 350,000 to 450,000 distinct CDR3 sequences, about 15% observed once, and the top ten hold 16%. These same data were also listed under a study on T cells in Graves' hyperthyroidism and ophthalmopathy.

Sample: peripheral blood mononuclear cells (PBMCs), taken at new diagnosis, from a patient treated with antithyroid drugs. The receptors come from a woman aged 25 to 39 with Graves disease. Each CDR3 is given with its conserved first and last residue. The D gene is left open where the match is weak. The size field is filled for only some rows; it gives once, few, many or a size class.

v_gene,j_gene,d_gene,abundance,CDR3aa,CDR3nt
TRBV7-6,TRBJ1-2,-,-,CASSPGGARGGYTF,TGTGCCAGCAGCCCTGGGGGTGCCAGGGGCGGCTACACCTTC
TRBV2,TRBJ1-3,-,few,CASSRTGRPGNTIYF,TGTGCCAGCAGTCGAACAGGGAGACCTGGAAACACCATATATTTT
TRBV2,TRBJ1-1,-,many,CASSAGVTNTEAFF,TGTGCCAGCAGTGCAGGGGTCACGAACACTGAAGCTTTCTTT
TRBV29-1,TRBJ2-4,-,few,CSVVLGTDLAKNIQYF,TGCAGCGTTGTGTTAGGGACCGACCTAGCCAAAAACATTCAGTACTTC
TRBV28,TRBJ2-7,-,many,CASSFSTTQQYF,TGTGCCAGCAGTTTTTCAACTACGCAGCAGTACTTC
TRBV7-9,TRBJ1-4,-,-,CASSQFRAGVEKLFF,TGTGCCAGCAGCCAATTCAGGGCGGGTGTGGAAAAACTGTTTTTT
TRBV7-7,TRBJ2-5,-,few,CASTPRLETQYF,TGTGCCAGCACCCCTCGCTTAGAGACCCAGTACTTC
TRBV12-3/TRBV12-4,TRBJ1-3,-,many,CASIRPEVPGNTIYF,TGTGCCAGCATTAGACCCGAGGTCCCTGGAAACACCATATATTTT
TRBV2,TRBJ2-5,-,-,CASIGRSFQETQYF,TGTGCCAGCATCGGTAGGAGCTTCCAAGAGACCCAGTACTTC
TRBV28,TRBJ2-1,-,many,CASSQDYPVNEQFF,TGTGCCAGCAGTCAAGACTACCCCGTCAATGAGCAGTTCTTC
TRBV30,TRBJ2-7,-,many,CAGGQPYEQYF,TGTGCCGGAGGACAGCCCTACGAGCAGTACTTC
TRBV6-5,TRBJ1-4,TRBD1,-,CASSYSRTGTEKLFF,TGTGCCAGCAGTTACTCCCGGACAGGGACTGAAAAACTGTTTTTT
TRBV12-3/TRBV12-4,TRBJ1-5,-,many,CASSNRVGNQPQHF,TGTGCCAGCAGTAACAGGGTTGGCAATCAGCCCCAGCATTTT
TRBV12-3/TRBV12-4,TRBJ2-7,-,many,CASSLARLQPIYEQYF,TGTGCCAGCAGTTTAGCGCGGCTCCAACCCATCTACGAGCAGTACTTC
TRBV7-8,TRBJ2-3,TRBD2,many,CASSSGLAGSGADTQYF,TGTGCCAGCAGCTCGGGGTTAGCGGGATCGGGGGCAGATACGCAGTATTTT
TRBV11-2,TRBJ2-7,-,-,CASSPSMDEQYF,TGTGCCAGCAGCCCCTCCATGGACGAGCAGTACTTC
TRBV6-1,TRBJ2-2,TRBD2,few,CASRPHPGTSGRNTGELFF,TGTGCCAGCAGGCCGCATCCCGGAACTAGCGGGAGGAACACCGGGGAGCTGTTTTTT
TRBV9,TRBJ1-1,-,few,CASSASRDKGLGAFF,TGTGCCAGCAGCGCCTCCCGGGACAAGGGGCTTGGAGCTTTCTTT
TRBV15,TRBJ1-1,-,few,CATSRDQVGTEAFF,TGTGCCACCAGCAGAGATCAAGTAGGAACAGAAGCTTTCTTT
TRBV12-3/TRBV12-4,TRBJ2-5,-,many,CASSPQGNQETQYF,TGTGCCAGCAGCCCTCAGGGGAACCAAGAGACCCAGTACTTC
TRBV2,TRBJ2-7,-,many,CASKMDPSPIYEQYF,TGTGCCAGCAAAATGGACCCTTCCCCAATCTACGAGCAGTACTTC
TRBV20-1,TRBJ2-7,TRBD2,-,CSARVDSGRVARQYF,TGCAGTGCTAGAGTTGATAGCGGGAGAGTGGCACGGCAGTACTTC
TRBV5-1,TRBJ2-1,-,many,CASSRDVTSYNEQFF,TGTGCCAGCAGCCGGGACGTCACCTCCTACAATGAGCAGTTCTTC
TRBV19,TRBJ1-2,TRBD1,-,CASSGQGSNYGYTF,TGTGCCAGTAGCGGACAGGGGTCCAACTATGGCTACACCTTC
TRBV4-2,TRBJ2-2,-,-,CASSQDSQIGELFF,TGTGCCAGCAGCCAAGATTCGCAGATCGGGGAGCTGTTTTTT